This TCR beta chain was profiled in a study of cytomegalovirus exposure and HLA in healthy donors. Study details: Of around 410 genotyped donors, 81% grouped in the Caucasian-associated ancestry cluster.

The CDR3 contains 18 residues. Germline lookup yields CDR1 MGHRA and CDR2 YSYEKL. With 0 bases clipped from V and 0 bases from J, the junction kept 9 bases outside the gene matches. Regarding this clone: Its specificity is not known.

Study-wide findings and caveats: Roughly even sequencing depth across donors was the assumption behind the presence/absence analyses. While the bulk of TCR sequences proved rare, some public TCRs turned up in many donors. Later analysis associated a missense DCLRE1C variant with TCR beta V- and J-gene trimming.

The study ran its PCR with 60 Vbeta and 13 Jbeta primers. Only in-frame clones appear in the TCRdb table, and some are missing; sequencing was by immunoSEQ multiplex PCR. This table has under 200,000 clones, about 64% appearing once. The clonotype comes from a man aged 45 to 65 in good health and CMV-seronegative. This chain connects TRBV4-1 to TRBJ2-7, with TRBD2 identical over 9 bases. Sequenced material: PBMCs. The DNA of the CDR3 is TGCGCCAGCAGCCAAGATCTGGGTAGCGGGGGACCCTCCTACGAGCAGTACTTC. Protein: CASSQDLGSGGPSYEQYF.